This paragraph covers one T cell receptor beta chain sequence. The sample belongs to a study of technical replicates of blood from a handful of donors. TCRdb's copy holds only in-frame clones and misses some; the assay was immunoSEQ multiplex PCR. The data contain about 97,000 clones, 96% of them singletons. The CDR3 is 15 amino acids. J was trimmed by 8 bases and V by 5 bases; bases with no gene match: 12. CDR1 MNHEY and CDR2 SMNVEV come from the germline V gene (reference sequence). The TCR was taken from a human donor in good health. The rearrangement joins TRBV27 to TRBJ1-2; TRBD1 agrees at 9 bases. The sequencing sample was made of T cells isolated from PBMCs. CDR3 nucleotide sequence: TGTGCCAGCAGTACCGAACCGGGACAGGGTTACGGCTACACCTTC. Translating it yields CASSTEPGQGYGYTF.